This TCR beta chain was sequenced during a study of T cell repertoires in cytomegalovirus infection (dated by TCRdb to about 2019). Context from the whole study: Alongside well-studied HLA-B-restricted epitopes, the peptide stimulations were aimed at recently identified HLA-C-restricted CMV epitopes, whose presentation resists viral immunomodulation. The HLA type of each donor mattered for the analysis, because public TCR beta signatures pointed to carriage of CMV infection along with the matching HLA type. What the study reported, not specific to this receptor: The ex vivo response was dominated by HLA-C-restricted CMV-specific TCR beta clonotypes, which also provided the single most frequent clonotype in two of eight donors. In both this cohort and an independent cohort of 352 donors, the cumulative frequency of public TCR beta family members distinguished carriers of CMV infection plus the relevant HLA type.

Explained via the paper, the treatment or condition label denotes: in vitro stimulation with specific CMV peptide epitopes to enrich CMV-specific T cells. The sample was run on an Illumina HiSeq 1500. The public sequencing data were trimmed at Q25 with fastp and processed into clonotypes with MiXCR by TCRdb, which kept only in-frame beta chains. Rows merge per CDR3 protein into single entries with the most common DNA and genes. The sample profile shows 400,000 to 600,000 distinct CDR3 sequences; about two fifths of them were found once. The top ten constitute 43% of the sample. Trimming takes 3 bases off V and 6 bases off J; junction bases not matched to a gene: 11. The CDR3 has 15 amino acids, counting the end cysteine and phenylalanine. The read is trimmed to its CDR3 DNA, 45 bases read in frame from base 1. From a lookup of the germline V gene, CDR1 and CDR2 are SGHRS and YFSETQ. Notes on this clonotype: Its target antigen remains unknown. Within one base of it there is no much larger clone, and no base qualities were kept.

The chain uses TRBV5-1 and TRBJ1-1, and 7 junction bases match TRBD1. The sequencing here drew on cultured PBMCs, taken from culture after CMV antigen stimulation. The clonotype originates from a human donor in good health (CMV status not recorded). Some clones in this sample may be carry-over from other donors' samples. The DNA sequence reads TGCGCCAGCAGCTCGGGGGGGACAGAGACAGCTGAAGCTTTCTTT. Its protein is CASSSGGTETAEAFF.